One and the same sample provided the 14 T cell receptor beta chains below, sequenced in a study of T cell repertoires in cytomegalovirus infection. TCRdb reanalysed the reads using MiXCR and keeps one entry per CDR3 protein. There are 360,000 or so distinct CDR3 sequences in the sample; about 34% occur only once, and roughly 13% lies in the top ten. Their recognized antigens are unknown. Sample: cultured PBMCs, taken from culture after CMV antigen stimulation. These receptors all stem from a human donor in good health (CMV status not recorded). Some clones in this sample may be carry-over from other donors' samples.

This clonotype was observed a handful of times. This rearrangement joins TRBV12-3 or TRBV12-4 to TRBJ2-7; 8 bases line up with TRBD1. The CDR3 runs to 16 residues. With V trimmed by 1 base and J by 2 bases, 7 bases remained unmatched. DNA for the CDR3: TGTGCCAGCAGTTTAGTACGGACAGGGATGGCCTACGAGCAGTACGTC. It specifies CASSLVRTGMAYEQYV.

The rearrangement uses TRBV11-2 and TRBJ2-1, with 8 nucleotides matching TRBD2. The CDR3 spans 17 residues. V shed 5 bases and J 0 bases; nucleotides not matched to a gene: 9. Germline V gives CDR1 SGHAT, CDR2 FQNNGV. The CDR3 loop reads CASSPRVTSGSYNEQFF. The CDR3 DNA reads TGTGCCAGCAGCCCCCGAGTTACTAGCGGCTCCTACAATGAGCAGTTCTTC.

This clonotype occurred a few times. CDR3 sequence (DNA): TGTGCCAGCAGCCCACCCTTTAGGGGCACCTACGAGCAGTACGTC. As protein: CASSPPFRGTYEQYV. This chain joins TRBV11-2 and TRBJ2-7; D is possibly TRBD1 (5 bases). This CDR3 is 15 amino acids long. V was clipped by 5 bases and J by 2 bases, with 16 bases between them. Looked up from germline, CDR1 is SGHAT and CDR2 is FQNNGV.

The sample holds many counts of this clonotype. The chain couples TRBV7-2 to TRBJ2-7, with unresolved D. The V end was cut by 1 base, the J end by 0 bases, with 7 bases between. The CDR3 has 14 amino acids. Germline loops: CDR1 SGHTA, CDR2 FQGNSA. Here the CDR3 DNA reads TGTGCCAGCAGCTTAGAGGTCACCTCCTACGAGCAGTACTTC. As protein: CASSLEVTSYEQYF. Using reference TRBV7-2 and TRBJ2-7 for the parts outside the CDR3, the full variable domain is GAGVSQSPSNKVTEKGKDVELRCDPISGHTALYWYRQSLGQGLEFLIYFQGNSAPDKSGLPSDRFSAERTGGSVSTLTIQRTQQEDSAVYLCASSLEVTSYEQYFGPGTRLTVT.

A word on this clonotype: A read error is possible here, since a much larger clone lies one base away. The rearrangement joins TRBV2 to TRBJ1-2; the D gene is possibly TRBD1 (5 bases). There are 12 residues in the CDR3. V lost 7 bases to trimming and J lost 5 bases, with 11 bases between them. CDR1 is SNHLY and CDR2 is FYNNEI in the germline V gene. This CDR3 reads CASTREGYGYTF. As DNA, the CDR3 is TGTGCCAGCACCAGGGAGGGTTATGGCTACACCTTC.

This chain joins TRBV15 and TRBJ2-3; the match to TRBD2 covers 9 bases. With 0 bases clipped from V and 4 bases from J, the junction kept 5 bases outside the gene matches. Germline lookup yields CDR1 LNHNV and CDR2 YYDKDF (reference sequence). The CDR3 spans 16 residues. This CDR3 reads CATSRDTAGGPDTQYF. CDR3 DNA: TGTGCCACCAGCAGAGATACAGCGGGAGGCCCAGATACGCAGTATTTT.

This clonotype was observed a handful of times. Written as DNA, the CDR3 is TGTGCCAGCAGCTTAGATTCCCCCTACGAGCAGTACGTC. Encoded protein: CASSLDSPYEQYV. The rearrangement uses TRBV7-8 and TRBJ2-7, with D unclear. From germline, CDR1 is SGHVS and CDR2 FQNEAQ. V lost 1 base and J lost 2, with 6 bases in between. The CDR3 contains 13 residues.

This chain links TRBV28 with TRBJ1-1; D is unclear. V lost 4 bases and J lost 0, with 15 bases in between. This CDR3 spans 16 amino acids. Germline V gene data show CDR1 as MDHEN and CDR2 as SYDVKM. The CDR3 reads CASSSPGVPMNTEAFF. Here the CDR3 DNA reads TGTGCCAGCAGTTCCCCAGGAGTCCCCATGAACACTGAAGCTTTCTTT. Using reference TRBV28 and TRBJ1-1 for the parts outside the CDR3, the full variable domain is DVKVTQSSRYLVKRTGEKVFLECVQDMDHENMFWYRQDPGLGLRLIYFSYDVKMKEKGDIPEGYSVSREKKERFSLILESASTNQTSMYLCASSSPGVPMNTEAFFGQGTRLTVV.

This clonotype was observed a handful of times. This chain uses TRBV27 with TRBJ2-5, with D tentatively TRBD1 or TRBD2 (5 bases each). Looked up from germline, CDR1 is MNHEY and CDR2 is SMNVEV (reference sequence). CDR3 length equals 15 residues. V was cut by 4 bases and J by 5 bases, with 17 bases left in between. CDR3 in amino acids: CASSSLVGRGETQYF. In DNA, the CDR3 is TGTGCCAGCAGTTCCCTGGTGGGGCGCGGGGAGACCCAGTACTTC.

This clonotype was seen a few times. This chain uses TRBV6-1 with TRBJ2-3; possible D gene TRBD1, 6 bases. Trimming pared 6 bases from V and 0 bases from J, leaving 10 bases between. There are 14 residues in the CDR3. CDR1 and CDR2 from the germline V gene are MNHNS and SASEGT. CDR3 in DNA: TGTGCCAGCAGCCCACAGGGTAGCACAGATACGCAGTATTTT. Protein product: CASSPQGSTDTQYF.

J is TRBJ2-1 and V is TRBV6-2 or TRBV6-3; the D gene is possibly TRBD2 (6 bases). This CDR3 contains 16 residues. V lost 2 bases, J lost 2 bases, and 13 bases lay in between. The germline V gene has CDR1 MNHEY and CDR2 SVGEGT. Written as DNA, the CDR3 is TGTGCCAGCAGTTACATGACGGGAGCGACCTACAATGAGCAGTTCTTC. Its protein product is CASSYMTGATYNEQFF.

This clonotype was detected a few times. V gene TRBV20-1 combines with J gene TRBJ2-1; TRBD2 matches at 9 bases. Trimming took 3 bases from V and 12 from J; bases not matched to a gene: 9. Germline V lookup: CDR1 DFQATT, CDR2 SNEGSKA (reference sequence). CDR3 length equals 13 residues. The CDR3 sequence: CSARPSGKDLQFF. CDR3 bases: TGCAGTGCTAGGCCTAGCGGGAAAGATTTGCAGTTCTTC.

This clonotype has only a few counts. The CDR3, as DNA: TGTGCCAGCCTCCCCGACAGGGGCGGGAGGCATCGTCAGCCCCAGCATTTT. This encodes CASLPDRGGRHRQPQHF. The V call is TRBV24-1, the J call TRBJ1-5; the match to TRBD1 covers 8 bases. The CDR3 runs 17 residues. Unmatched junction bases numbered 20, after V lost 11 bases and J lost 6 bases. Germline assignment: CDR1 KGHDR and CDR2 SFDVKD.

The chain joins TRBV29-1 to TRBJ2-1, with a weak D call TRBD2 (6 bases). In germline, CDR1 is SQVTM, CDR2 ANQGSEA. The CDR3 length is 14 residues. Trimming stripped 6 bases from V and 5 bases from J, with 17 bases between. CDR3 region: CSVARLVGNNEQFF. Here the CDR3 DNA reads TGCAGCGTCGCCCGACTAGTCGGGAACAATGAGCAGTTCTTC.